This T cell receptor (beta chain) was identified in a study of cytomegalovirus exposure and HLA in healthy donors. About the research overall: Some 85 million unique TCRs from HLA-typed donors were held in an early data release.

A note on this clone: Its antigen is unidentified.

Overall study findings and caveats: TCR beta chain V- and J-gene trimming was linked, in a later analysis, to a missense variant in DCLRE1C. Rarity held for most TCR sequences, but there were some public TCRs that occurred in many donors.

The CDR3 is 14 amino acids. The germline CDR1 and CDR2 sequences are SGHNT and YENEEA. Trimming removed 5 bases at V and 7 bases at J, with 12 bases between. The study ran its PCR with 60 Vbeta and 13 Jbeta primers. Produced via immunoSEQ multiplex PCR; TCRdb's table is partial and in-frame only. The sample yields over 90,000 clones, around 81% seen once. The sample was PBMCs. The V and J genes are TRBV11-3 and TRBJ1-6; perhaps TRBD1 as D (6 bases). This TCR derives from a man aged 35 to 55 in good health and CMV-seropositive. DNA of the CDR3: TGTGCCAGCAGCCGTGGACAGAGCAATTCACCCCTCCACTTT. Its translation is CASSRGQSNSPLHF. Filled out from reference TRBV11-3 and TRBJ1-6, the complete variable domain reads EAGVVQSPRYKIIEKKQPVAFWCNPISGHNTLYWYLQNLGQGPELLIRYENEEAVDDSQLPKDRFSAERLKGVDSTLKIQPAELGDSAVYLCASSRGQSNSPLHFGNGTRLTVT.